These 23 T cell receptor beta chains originate from one sample sequenced in a study of cytotoxic CD8 clonotypes in ibrutinib-treated CLL. Clones were sequenced by immunoSEQ multiplex PCR, and TCRdb holds only the in-frame ones, with some missing. The sample has approximately 200,000 clones, about 72% seen once. The input for sequencing was PBMCs, taken after 24 months of ibrutinib treatment. All receptors come from a human donor with chronic lymphocytic leukemia.

V is TRBV7-2 and J is TRBJ2-1; TRBD2 matches 8 bases. The germline CDR1 and CDR2 sequences are SGHTA and FQGNSA. The CDR3 contains 16 residues. Trimming took 2 bases from V and 8 from J; bases not matched to a gene: 11. For the CDR3, the DNA is TGTGCCAGCAGCTTAAGCGGGAGCTCCCGGATCTATGAGCAGTTCTTC. Translation gives CASSLSGSSRIYEQFF.

V and J are TRBV11-2 and TRBJ2-7; D perhaps matches TRBD2 (5 bases). V lost 5 bases and J 7 bases, leaving 21 bases between the germline ends. The germline V gene encodes CDR1 SGHAT and CDR2 FQNNGV. This CDR3 has 15 amino acids. CDR3 sequence: CASSQAVGPSLEQYF. The CDR3, as DNA: TGTGCCAGCAGCCAAGCGGTAGGGCCCTCGTTAGAGCAGTACTTC.

Only a few counts were recorded for this clone. The chain is built from TRBV6-6 and TRBJ1-5; tentatively, D is TRBD1 (6 bases). Germline CDR1 and CDR2: MNHNY and SVGAGI (reference sequence). The V end was cut by 0 bases, the J end by 4 bases, with 10 bases between. The CDR3 covers 15 residues. CDR3 amino acids: CASSYSQGRNQPQHF. CDR3 sequence (DNA): TGTGCCAGCAGTTACTCGCAGGGGCGAAATCAGCCCCAGCATTTT.

This clone has more than one count but fewer than ten. The chain recombines TRBV6-1 with TRBJ1-2; tentatively, D is TRBD1 (5 bases). Per germline, CDR1 MNHNS and CDR2 SASEGT. V was pared by 3 bases and J by 4 bases, with 9 bases between. The CDR3 is made up of 13 amino acids. In DNA, the CDR3 is TGTGCCAGCAGTGAGACAGCAGTCTATGGCTACACCTTC. Its protein product is CASSETAVYGYTF.

This chain joins TRBV27 and TRBJ2-7; no clear D. This CDR3 is 14 amino acids long. The germline V gene encodes CDR1 MNHEY and CDR2 SMNVEV (reference sequence). V was shortened by 2 bases and J by 3 bases, with 11 bases between the two germline ends. DNA for the CDR3: TGTGCCAGCAGTTTAGCGGATAGGGTCTACGAGCAGTACTTC. This sequence encodes CASSLADRVYEQYF.

The chain carries TRBV7-3 and TRBJ2-5; D remains unclear. The length of the CDR3 is 13 residues. Germline V gene lookup returns CDR1 SGHTA and CDR2 FQGTGA. V lost 4 bases, J lost 3 bases, and 9 bases lay in between. CDR3 residues: CASSYPGEETQYF. CDR3 nucleotide sequence: TGTGCCAGCAGCTACCCTGGAGAAGAGACCCAGTACTTC. Full variable domain (outside the CDR3, taken from reference TRBV7-3 and TRBJ2-5): GAGVSQTPSNKVTEKGKYVELRCDPISGHTALYWYRQSLGQGPEFLIYFQGTGAADDSGLPNDRFFAVRPEGSVSTLKIQRTERGDSAVYLCASSYPGEETQYFGPGTRLLVL.

This chain connects TRBV2 to TRBJ2-3; D is possibly TRBD2 (6 bases). The CDR3 length is 12 residues. The V end was cut by 5 bases, the J end by 10 bases, with 13 bases between. Germline CDR1 reads SNHLY; CDR2 reads FYNNEI. CDR3 DNA: TGTGCCAGCAGTACACGGGGACTGGCGCAGTATTTT. As protein: CASSTRGLAQYF.

The chain is built from TRBV2 and TRBJ2-5; D call uncertain. Germline CDR1 reads SNHLY; CDR2 reads FYNNEI. V was cut by 4 bases and J by 5 bases, with 5 bases left in between. The CDR3 covers 11 residues. The CDR3 DNA is TGTGCCAGCAGTGGTTTCGAGACCCAGTACTTC. Its protein is CASSGFETQYF. The full variable domain, its missing parts supplied by reference TRBV2 and TRBJ2-5, is EPEVTQTPSHQVTQMGQEVILRCVPISNHLYFYWYRQILGQKVEFLVSFYNNEISEKSEIFDDQFSVERPDGSNFTLKIRSTKLEDSAMYFCASSGFETQYFGPGTRLLVL.

This clone has just a few counts. The chain couples TRBV4-2 to TRBJ1-5, with D uncertain. The CDR3 is 15 amino acids. CDR1 and CDR2 from the germline V gene are LGHNA and YNFKEQ. Trimming removed 1 base at V and 4 bases at J, with 11 bases between. Here the CDR3 reads CASSQAGRENQPQHF. CDR3 nucleotide sequence: TGTGCCAGCAGCCAAGCGGGCCGGGAGAATCAGCCCCAGCATTTT.

This chain uses TRBV6-6 with TRBJ2-7; D possibly corresponds to TRBD2 (6 bases). Trimming cost V 2 bases and J 6 bases, with 20 bases left between them. This CDR3 has 16 residues. CDR1 is MNHNY and CDR2 is SVGAGI in the germline V gene (reference sequence). As DNA, the CDR3 is TGTGCCAGCAGTTACCTAATGCAGGGAGGCCAGGTCGAGCAGTACTTC. This translates into CASSYLMQGGQVEQYF.

V and J are TRBV2 and TRBJ1-3, with unresolved D. V dropped 7 bases and J dropped 0 bases, with 10 bases sitting between them. CDR3 length: 14 residues. The V gene's germline CDR1 is SNHLY and CDR2 FYNNEI. The CDR3 coding sequence is TGTGCCAGCAACCCGGAGAGCTCTGGAAACACCATATATTTT. Its translation: CASNPESSGNTIYF.

This clone was recorded once. The chain has TRBV28 and TRBJ2-7, with D unclear. V lost 2 bases, J lost 5 bases, and 16 bases lay in between. The CDR3 contains 15 residues. Germline loops: CDR1 MDHEN, CDR2 SYDVKM. CDR3 sequence (DNA): TGTGCCAGCAGTTTAATGAAAACCCCCGTTAACGAGCAGTACTTC. Translating it yields CASSLMKTPVNEQYF.

The CDR3 DNA follows: TGTGCCTGGAGTCTAAACAGGGGGGACACTGAAGCTTTCTTT. Encoded protein: CAWSLNRGDTEAFF. The chain is built from TRBV30 and TRBJ1-1, with 8 nucleotides matching TRBD1. CDR1 and CDR2 from the germline V gene are GTSNPN and SVGIG (reference sequence). J lost 3 bases, V lost 2 bases, and 5 bases had no gene match. The CDR3 extends over 14 amino acids.

The chain has TRBV10-3 and TRBJ2-7; D is tentatively TRBD1 or TRBD2 (5 bases each). This CDR3 region has 14 residues. V was shortened by 9 bases and J by 0 bases, with 15 bases between the two germline ends. Germline CDR1 and CDR2: ENHRY and SYGVKD. The CDR3 bases are TGTGCCATTAAAGGGACGGCTAACTCCTACGAGCAGTACTTC. As protein: CAIKGTANSYEQYF.

This chain links TRBV7-6 with TRBJ2-1; 7 bases fit TRBD2. The V and J ends lost 1 base and 5 bases, in that order; junction bases with no gene match: 5. Germline CDR1 reads SGHVS; CDR2 reads FNYEAQ. The CDR3 extends over 15 amino acids. CDR3 loop: CASSLGLAPHNEQFF. As DNA, the CDR3 is TGTGCCAGCAGCTTAGGACTAGCCCCACACAATGAGCAGTTCTTC.

The chain employs TRBV12-5 and TRBJ1-1; 7 bases map to TRBD1. The junction had 16 bases not matched to a gene; V was cut back by 0 bases and J by 0 bases. Germline V gives CDR1 LGHNT, CDR2 FRNRAP. The CDR3 is made up of 20 amino acids. The CDR3: CASGLVLPGTARPMNTEAFF. Here the CDR3 DNA reads TGTGCTAGTGGTTTGGTACTTCCCGGGACAGCTCGACCCATGAACACTGAAGCTTTCTTT.

This rearrangement joins TRBV27 to TRBJ1-4, with 9 bases aligning to TRBD1. From germline, CDR1 is MNHEY and CDR2 SMNVEV (reference sequence). V lost 3 bases, J lost 7 bases, and 6 bases stayed unmatched. CDR3 length equals 15 residues. The CDR3 nucleotides read TGTGCCAGCAGTTTCTCGGGACAGGGTTTTGAAAAACTGTTTTTT. Protein: CASSFSGQGFEKLFF.

There are a few counts of this clone. The chain couples TRBV7-6 to TRBJ2-2, with no clear D. V gave up 4 bases and J gave up 2 bases, with 2 bases separating them. Germline V gene lookup returns CDR1 SGHVS and CDR2 FNYEAQ. The length of the CDR3 is 12 residues. For the CDR3, the DNA is TGTGCCAGCAGCTCTAACACCGGGGAGCTGTTTTTT. It yields the protein CASSSNTGELFF.

The J gene is TRBJ2-3, the V gene TRBV27, with 10 bases that match TRBD2. The junction had 5 bases not matched to a gene; V was cut back by 2 bases and J by 3 bases. The germline gives CDR1 MNHEY, CDR2 SMNVEV (reference sequence). The CDR3 has 16 amino acids. CDR3 coding DNA: TGTGCCAGCAGTTTACGGCTAGCGGGAGTTACAGATACGCAGTATTTT. This gives the protein CASSLRLAGVTDTQYF.

V gene TRBV2 combines with J gene TRBJ1-5; the D is unclear. This CDR3 has 15 residues. The ends were cut back, 5 bases at V and 0 bases at J, with 11 bases in the middle. Germline V lookup: CDR1 SNHLY, CDR2 FYNNEI. DNA for the CDR3: TGTGCCAGCAGTCAACGTGCGGTTAGCAATCAGCCCCAGCATTTT. This encodes CASSQRAVSNQPQHF.

This chain uses TRBV7-9 with TRBJ2-3, with 7 bases matching TRBD1. The CDR3 length is 16 residues. With V trimmed by 5 bases and J by 2 bases, 10 bases remained unmatched. The germline CDR1 and CDR2 sequences are SEHNR and FQNEAQ (reference sequence). The CDR3 region is CASSVYRDSNTDTQYF. The CDR3, as DNA: TGTGCCAGCAGCGTTTACCGGGACAGCAACACAGATACGCAGTATTTT.

The CDR3 here is CASSLMASGHTAEQFF. The CDR3 DNA is TGTGCCAGCAGCTTAATGGCCAGCGGTCATACCGCTGAGCAGTTCTTC. The chain combines TRBV7-3 with TRBJ2-1, with a possible D match to TRBD2 (5 bases). Germline values: CDR1 SGHTA, CDR2 FQGTGA. There are 16 residues in the CDR3. Trimming took 1 base from V and 9 from J, leaving 19 bases between them.

The rearrangement uses TRBV21-1 and TRBJ2-7; the table assigns TRBD2, which was not confirmed against the DNA. TRBV21-1 has pseudogene status. This CDR3 spans 15 amino acids. The CDR3 nucleotides read TGTGCCAGCAGCCCGGCGGCTAGCGAGAGTCGGGTGCAGTACTTC. It codes for CASSPAASESRVQYF.